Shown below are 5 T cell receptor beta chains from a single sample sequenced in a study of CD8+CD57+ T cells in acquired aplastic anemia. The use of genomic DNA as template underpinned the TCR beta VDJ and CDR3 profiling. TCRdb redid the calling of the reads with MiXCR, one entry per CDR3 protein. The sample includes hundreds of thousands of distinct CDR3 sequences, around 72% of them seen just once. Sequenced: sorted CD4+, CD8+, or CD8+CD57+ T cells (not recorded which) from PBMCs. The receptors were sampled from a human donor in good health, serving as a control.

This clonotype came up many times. CDR3 sequence: CASSPTDRAYEQYF. In DNA form, the CDR3 reads TGTGCCAGCAGTCCCACTGATCGGGCCTACGAGCAGTACTTC. V and J are TRBV27 and TRBJ2-7; D is ambiguous. Germline CDR1 and CDR2: MNHEY and SMNVEV (reference sequence). The CDR3 is 14 amino acids. V was shortened by 5 bases and J by 2 bases, with 13 bases between the two germline ends.

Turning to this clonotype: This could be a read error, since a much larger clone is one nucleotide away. In nucleotides, the CDR3 is TGTGCCTGGAGTGTACCCAGGGGTGGAAACACCGTATATTTT. It encodes CAWSVPRGGNTVYF. The chain joins TRBV30 to TRBJ1-3; D is perhaps TRBD1 (6 bases). The CDR3 extends over 14 amino acids. Germline CDR1 and CDR2: GTSNPN and SVGIG (reference sequence).

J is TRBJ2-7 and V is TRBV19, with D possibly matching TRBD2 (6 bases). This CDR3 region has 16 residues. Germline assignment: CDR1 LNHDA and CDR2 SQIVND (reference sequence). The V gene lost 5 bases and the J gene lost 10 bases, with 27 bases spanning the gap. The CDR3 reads CASSATGRTGAFYQYV. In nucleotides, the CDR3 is TGTGCCAGTAGTGCGACGGGGAGGACTGGAGCTTTCTATCAGTACGTC.

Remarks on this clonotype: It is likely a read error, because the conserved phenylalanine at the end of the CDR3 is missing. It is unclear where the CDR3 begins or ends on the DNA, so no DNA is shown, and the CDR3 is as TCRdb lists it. The CDR3 region is CASSLVGGETYG. J is TRBJ2-7 and V is TRBV7-9; the D call TRBD1 from the table was never checked on the DNA. The CDR3 length is 12 residues, termini included. CDR1 is SEHNR, CDR2 FQNEAQ, per germline (reference sequence).

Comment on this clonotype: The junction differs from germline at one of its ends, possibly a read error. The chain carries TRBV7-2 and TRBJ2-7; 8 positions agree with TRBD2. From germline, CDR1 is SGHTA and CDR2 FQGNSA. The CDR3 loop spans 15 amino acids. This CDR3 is CASSQLAGGYHELYF. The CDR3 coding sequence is TGCGCCAGCAGCCAGCTTGCGGGGGGTTACCACGAGCTGTACTTC.